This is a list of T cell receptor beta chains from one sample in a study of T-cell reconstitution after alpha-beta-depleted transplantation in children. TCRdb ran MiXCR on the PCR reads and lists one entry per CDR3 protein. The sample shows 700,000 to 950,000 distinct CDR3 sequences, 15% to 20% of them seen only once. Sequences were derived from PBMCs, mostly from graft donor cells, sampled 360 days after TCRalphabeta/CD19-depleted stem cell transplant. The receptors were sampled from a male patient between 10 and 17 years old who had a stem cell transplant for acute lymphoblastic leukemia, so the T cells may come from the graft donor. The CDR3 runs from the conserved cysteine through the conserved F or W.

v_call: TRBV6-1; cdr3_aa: CASSGGLKVDF
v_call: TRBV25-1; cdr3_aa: CASSEPLGGGSSEQYF
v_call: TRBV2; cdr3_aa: CASSWTAITDTQYF
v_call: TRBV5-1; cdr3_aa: CASSRSRGSTDTQYF
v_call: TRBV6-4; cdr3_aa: CASSDSWTSGKQYF
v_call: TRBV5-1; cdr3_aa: CASSRGRMEQTQYF
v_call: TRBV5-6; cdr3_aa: CASSLAFLETQYF
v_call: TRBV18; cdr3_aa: CASSPLQGDEQYF
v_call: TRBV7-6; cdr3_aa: CASSFPTGYEQYF
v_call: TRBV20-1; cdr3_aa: CSAPETYSNQPQHF
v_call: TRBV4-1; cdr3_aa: CASSPRTVTDTQYF
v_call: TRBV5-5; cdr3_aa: CASSLGNVNQPQHF
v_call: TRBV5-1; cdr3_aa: CASSTDRGLRSYEQYF
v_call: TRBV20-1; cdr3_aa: CSARIETSKSPYNEQFF
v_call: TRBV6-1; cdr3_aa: CASSGTLAGDSYNEQFF
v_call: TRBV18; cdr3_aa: CARVSYVSSYNEQFF
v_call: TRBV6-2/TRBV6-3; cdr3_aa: CASSYIRRDNEQFF
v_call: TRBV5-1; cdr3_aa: CASSLRGSPNTEAFF